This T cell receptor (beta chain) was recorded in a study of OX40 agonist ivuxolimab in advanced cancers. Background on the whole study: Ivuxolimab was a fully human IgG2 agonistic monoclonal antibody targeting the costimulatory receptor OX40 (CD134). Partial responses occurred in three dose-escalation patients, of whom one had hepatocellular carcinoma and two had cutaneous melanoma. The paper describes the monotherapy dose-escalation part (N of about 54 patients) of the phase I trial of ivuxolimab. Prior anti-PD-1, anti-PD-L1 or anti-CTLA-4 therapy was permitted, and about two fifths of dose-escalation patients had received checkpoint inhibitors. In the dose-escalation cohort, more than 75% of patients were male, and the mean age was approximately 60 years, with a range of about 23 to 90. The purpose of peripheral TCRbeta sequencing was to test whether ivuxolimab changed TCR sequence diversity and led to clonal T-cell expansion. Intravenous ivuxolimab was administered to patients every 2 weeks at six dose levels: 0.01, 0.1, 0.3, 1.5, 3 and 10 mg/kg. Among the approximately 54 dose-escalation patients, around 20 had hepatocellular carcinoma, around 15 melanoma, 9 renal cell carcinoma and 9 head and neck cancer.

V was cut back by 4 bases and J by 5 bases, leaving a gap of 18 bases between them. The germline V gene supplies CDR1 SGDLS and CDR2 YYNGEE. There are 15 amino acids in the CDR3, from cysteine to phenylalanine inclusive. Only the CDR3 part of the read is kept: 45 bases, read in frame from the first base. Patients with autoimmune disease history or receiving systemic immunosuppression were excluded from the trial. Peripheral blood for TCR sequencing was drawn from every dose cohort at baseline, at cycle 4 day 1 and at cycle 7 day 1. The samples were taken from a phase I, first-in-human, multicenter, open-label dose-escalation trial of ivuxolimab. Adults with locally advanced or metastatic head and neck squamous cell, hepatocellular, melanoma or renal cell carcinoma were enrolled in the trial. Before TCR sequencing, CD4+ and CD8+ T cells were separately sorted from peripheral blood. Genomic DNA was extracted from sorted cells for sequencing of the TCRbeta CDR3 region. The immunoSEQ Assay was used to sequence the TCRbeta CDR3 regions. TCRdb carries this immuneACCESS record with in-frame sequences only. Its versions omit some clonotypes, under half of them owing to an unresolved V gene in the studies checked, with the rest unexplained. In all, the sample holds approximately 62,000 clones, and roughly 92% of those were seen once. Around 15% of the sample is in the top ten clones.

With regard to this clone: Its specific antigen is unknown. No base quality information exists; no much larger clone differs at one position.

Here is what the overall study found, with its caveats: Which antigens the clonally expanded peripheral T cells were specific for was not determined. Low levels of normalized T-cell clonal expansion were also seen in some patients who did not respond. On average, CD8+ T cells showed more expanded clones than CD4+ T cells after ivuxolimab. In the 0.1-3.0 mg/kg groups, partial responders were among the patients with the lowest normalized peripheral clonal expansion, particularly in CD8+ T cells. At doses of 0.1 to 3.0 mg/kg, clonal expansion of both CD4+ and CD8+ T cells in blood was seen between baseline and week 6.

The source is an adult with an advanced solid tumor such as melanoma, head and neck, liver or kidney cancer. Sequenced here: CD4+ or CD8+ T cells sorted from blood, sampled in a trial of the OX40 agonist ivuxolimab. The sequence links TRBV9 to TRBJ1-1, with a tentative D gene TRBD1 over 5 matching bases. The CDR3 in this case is CASSPRGGGKTEAFF. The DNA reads TGTGCCAGCAGCCCCCGGGGCGGGGGGAAAACTGAAGCTTTCTTT.